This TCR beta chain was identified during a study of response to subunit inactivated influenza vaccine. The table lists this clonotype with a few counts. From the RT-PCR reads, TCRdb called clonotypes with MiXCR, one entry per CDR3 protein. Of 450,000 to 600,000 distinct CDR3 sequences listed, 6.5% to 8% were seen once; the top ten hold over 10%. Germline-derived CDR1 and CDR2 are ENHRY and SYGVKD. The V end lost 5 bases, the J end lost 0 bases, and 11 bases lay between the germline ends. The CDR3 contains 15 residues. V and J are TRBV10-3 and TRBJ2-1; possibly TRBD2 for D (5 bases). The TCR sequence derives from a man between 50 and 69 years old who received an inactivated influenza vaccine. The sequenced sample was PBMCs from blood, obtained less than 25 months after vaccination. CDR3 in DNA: TGTGCCATCAGTAGCAAAGACTACTCCTACAATGAGCAGTTCTTC. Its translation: CAISSKDYSYNEQFF.